A selection of T cell receptor beta chains follows, all from one sample in a study of T cell responses to AZD1222 COVID-19 vaccine. Here immunoSEQ multiplex PCR was the method, and the copy in TCRdb shows in-frame clones only, minus some. The sample lists approximately 110,000 clones, 87% occurring once. This material consisted of peripheral blood, taken 28 days after the second AZD1222 dose. Receptors were obtained from an adult who received the AZD1222 COVID-19 vaccine. CDR3s include the opening cysteine and the closing phenylalanine or tryptophan. A D gene is named only where the DNA matches it firmly. Rows may omit the clone size; those that give it use once, few, many or a size class.

J | length | size | D | V | CDR3 | DNA
TRBJ1-5 | 14 | once | - | TRBV15 | CATSPVGGNQPQHF | TGTGCCACCAGCCCAGTGGGGGGCAATCAGCCCCAGCATTTT
TRBJ1-3 | 14 | once | TRBD1 | TRBV19 | CATAGQGSGNTIYF | TGTGCCACCGCGGGACAGGGCTCTGGAAACACCATATATTTT
TRBJ1-2 | 14 | - | - | TRBV7-8 | CASSLVGTPYGYTF | TGTGCCAGCAGCTTAGTTGGGACACCATATGGCTACACCTTC
TRBJ1-1 | 12 | - | - | TRBV18 | CASSPWNTEAFF | TGTGCCAGCTCACCCTGGAACACTGAAGCTTTCTTT
TRBJ1-1 | 15 | - | TRBD1 | TRBV10-3 | CAISEQGQGGTEAFF | TGTGCCATCAGTGAACAGGGACAGGGAGGCACTGAAGCTTTCTTT
TRBJ1-2 | 14 | - | TRBD1 | TRBV15 | CATSRAGGSYGYTF | TGTGCCACCAGCAGAGCAGGGGGGAGCTATGGCTACACCTTC
TRBJ2-1 | 14 | - | - | TRBV2 | CASSEVALKQEQFF | TGTGCCAGCAGTGAAGTCGCACTTAAGCAGGAGCAGTTCTTC
TRBJ1-1 | 17 | - | - | TRBV9 | CASSVGVSGERYTEAFF | TGTGCCAGCAGCGTAGGAGTATCGGGGGAGAGGTACACTGAAGCTTTCTTT
TRBJ1-1 | 12 | - | - | TRBV5-1 | CASSFGGTEAFF | TGCGCCAGCAGCTTCGGAGGCACTGAAGCTTTCTTT
TRBJ2-5 | 18 | - | TRBD2 | TRBV4-2 | CASSQDTASGGRGETQYF | TGTGCCAGCAGCCAAGATACCGCTAGCGGGGGCCGAGGAGAGACCCAGTACTTC
TRBJ2-5 | 17 | - | TRBD2 | TRBV9 | CASSAGSRGGSGETQYF | TGTGCCAGCAGCGCCGGTAGTCGAGGCGGGAGTGGGGAGACCCAGTACTTC
TRBJ2-5 | 13 | - | - | TRBV5-4 | CASSSRQAETQYF | TGTGCCAGCAGCAGCAGACAGGCGGAGACCCAGTACTTC
TRBJ1-2 | 11 | - | - | TRBV18 | CASSPGGGYTF | TGTGCCAGCTCACCAGGTGGGGGCTACACCTTC
TRBJ2-2 | 12 | - | - | TRBV12-3/TRBV12-4 | CASSPRLGELFF | TGTGCCAGCAGTCCCCGCCTAGGGGAGCTGTTTTTT
TRBJ2-1 | 15 | - | TRBD2 | TRBV6-5 | CASRPGTSQSDEQFF | TGTGCCAGCAGGCCCGGGACTAGTCAGAGCGATGAGCAGTTCTTC
TRBJ2-1 | 17 | once | TRBD2 | TRBV7-3 | CASSLGTSGSLYNEQFF | TGTGCCAGCAGCCTTGGGACTAGCGGGAGTCTCTACAATGAGCAGTTCTTC
TRBJ2-2 | 14 | - | - | TRBV5-5 | CASSISGVTGELFF | TGTGCCAGCAGCATCTCAGGGGTCACCGGGGAGCTGTTTTTT
TRBJ1-1 | 14 | - | TRBD1 | TRBV7-9 | CASSLNRGGTEAFF | TGTGCCAGCAGCTTAAACAGGGGAGGAACTGAAGCTTTCTTT
TRBJ1-4 | 16 | - | - | TRBV30 | CAWRGRTTSKGEKLFF | TGTGCCTGGCGAGGGCGGACCACTTCGAAGGGTGAAAAACTGTTTTTT
TRBJ2-5 | 15 | - | TRBD2 | TRBV9 | CASSNSGRIGETQYF | TGTGCCAGCAGCAATAGCGGGAGGATTGGAGAGACCCAGTACTTC
TRBJ1-2 | 16 | - | TRBD1 | TRBV7-8 | CASSLRDRQSLYGYTF | TGTGCCAGCAGCCTTCGGGACAGGCAATCTCTCTATGGCTACACCTTC
TRBJ2-1 | 15 | - | TRBD1 | TRBV2 | CASSEDRGRGNEQFF | TGTGCCAGCAGTGAAGACAGGGGGCGCGGGAATGAGCAGTTCTTC
TRBJ2-7 | 14 | - | - | TRBV5-1 | CASSSGVKAYEQYF | TGCGCCAGCAGCTCGGGGGTTAAAGCCTACGAGCAGTACTTC
TRBJ2-2 | 13 | - | - | TRBV7-3 | CASSLRSAGELFF | TGTGCCAGCAGCTTAAGGAGCGCCGGGGAGCTGTTTTTT
TRBJ2-1 | 15 | - | TRBD2 | TRBV3-1/TRBV3-2 | CASRPLAGGLNEQFF | TGTGCCAGCAGGCCTCTAGCGGGAGGGCTGAATGAGCAGTTCTTC
TRBJ1-3 | 18 | medium-sized | TRBD1 | TRBV9 | CASSVEAGGISSGNTIYF | TGTGCCAGCAGCGTAGAGGCAGGGGGTATTAGTTCTGGAAACACCATATATTTT
TRBJ1-1 | 12 | - | TRBD1 | TRBV29-1 | CSGWTGNTEAFF | TGCAGCGGATGGACAGGGAACACTGAAGCTTTCTTT
TRBJ1-4 | 14 | once | - | TRBV19 | CASSKRDSNEKLFF | TGTGCCAGTAGTAAACGGGACTCTAATGAAAAACTGTTTTTT
TRBJ2-2 | 18 | - | TRBD1 | TRBV9 | CASSKPGQGARNTGELFF | TGTGCCAGCAGCAAGCCGGGACAGGGGGCGAGGAACACCGGGGAGCTGTTTTTT
TRBJ2-1 | 16 | - | TRBD2 | TRBV7-9 | CASSFWTSGMRGEQFF | TGTGCCAGCAGCTTCTGGACTAGCGGGATGAGGGGTGAGCAGTTCTTC
TRBJ1-5 | 13 | - | - | TRBV3-1/TRBV3-2 | CASSQVENQPQHF | TGTGCCAGCAGCCAAGTCGAGAATCAGCCCCAGCATTTT
TRBJ2-3 | 16 | - | - | TRBV2 | CATSGVETGIYDTQYF | TGTGCCACTTCAGGTGTGGAGACCGGAATTTATGATACGCAGTATTTT
TRBJ2-7 | 13 | - | - | TRBV7-8 | CASSPRTTYEQYF | TGTGCCAGCAGCCCCAGAACCACCTACGAGCAGTACTTC
TRBJ1-2 | 14 | - | TRBD1 | TRBV24-1 | CATSDSGGNYGYTF | TGTGCCACCAGTGATTCAGGGGGGAACTATGGCTACACCTTC
TRBJ2-3 | 14 | once | TRBD1 | TRBV30 | CAWSRQGGSDTQYF | TGTGCCTGGAGTCGACAGGGGGGTTCAGATACGCAGTATTTT
TRBJ1-3 | 19 | - | TRBD1 | TRBV5-3 | CARSFRGQGEPESGNTIYF | TGTGCCAGAAGCTTTCGGGGACAGGGGGAACCCGAGTCTGGAAACACCATATATTTT
TRBJ2-7 | 16 | - | TRBD1 | TRBV18 | CASSTLGTGLSYEQYF | TGTGCCAGCTCAACATTAGGGACAGGCCTCTCCTACGAGCAGTACTTC
TRBJ2-1 | 15 | - | TRBD2 | TRBV4-3 | CASSPLGSGKDEQFF | TGCGCCAGCAGCCCCTTGGGTAGCGGGAAGGATGAGCAGTTCTTC
TRBJ1-6 | 17 | - | TRBD1 | TRBV27 | CASSYSRGRAYNSPLHF | TGTGCCAGCTCATACTCTAGGGGGCGCGCCTATAATTCACCCCTCCACTTT
TRBJ2-3 | 15 | - | - | TRBV4-2 | CASSQVGEGADTQYF | TGTGCCAGCAGCCAAGTAGGGGAGGGGGCAGATACGCAGTATTTT
TRBJ2-7 | 14 | - | TRBD1 | TRBV15 | CATSRGQEKDEQYF | TGTGCCACCAGCCGGGGACAGGAGAAAGACGAGCAGTACTTC
TRBJ2-7 | 13 | - | - | TRBV2 | CASSAGPIYEQYF | TGTGCCAGCAGTGCGGGACCGATCTACGAGCAGTACTTC
TRBJ2-1 | 12 | - | - | TRBV6-1 | CASGLYSNEQFF | TGTGCCAGCGGCCTATACTCTAATGAGCAGTTCTTC
TRBJ1-1 | 11 | - | - | TRBV27 | CASRRPPEAFF | TGTGCCAGCAGGCGCCCCCCTGAAGCTTTCTTT
TRBJ1-1 | 16 | - | - | TRBV19 | CASSKPPGRLNTEAFF | TGTGCCAGTAGTAAGCCCCCGGGACGGTTGAACACTGAAGCTTTCTTT
TRBJ1-1 | 13 | - | - | TRBV5-6 | CASSPDARAEAFF | TGTGCCAGCAGCCCAGACGCGCGTGCAGAAGCTTTCTTT
TRBJ2-7 | 13 | once | TRBD1 | TRBV6-6 | CASSPTGGGEQYF | TGTGCCAGCAGCCCGACAGGGGGCGGCGAGCAGTACTTC
TRBJ2-7 | 15 | - | TRBD1 | TRBV27 | CASSLSGQGANEQYF | TGTGCCAGCAGTTTATCGGGACAGGGGGCCAACGAGCAGTACTTC
TRBJ2-7 | 16 | - | - | TRBV7-2 | CASSSLRGLTGYEQYF | TGTGCCAGCAGCTCCCTCAGGGGCCTAACGGGGTACGAGCAGTACTTC
TRBJ1-5 | 14 | - | - | TRBV4-1 | CASSWGLTDQPQHF | TGCGCCAGCAGCTGGGGGCTGACGGATCAGCCCCAGCATTTT
TRBJ2-3 | 16 | few | TRBD2 | TRBV5-1 | CASSLDSGSITDTQYF | TGCGCCAGCAGCTTGGATAGCGGGAGCATCACAGATACGCAGTATTTT
TRBJ2-7 | 15 | - | TRBD1 | TRBV18 | CASSPWPGQGTVATF | TGTGCCAGCTCACCTTGGCCGGGACAGGGGACTGTTGCAACCTTC
TRBJ1-4 | 16 | - | - | TRBV3-1/TRBV3-2 | CASSQRGTPTNEKLFF | TGTGCCAGCAGCCAGCGGGGCACCCCAACTAATGAAAAACTGTTTTTT